The rows below give T cell receptor beta chains drawn from one sample of a study of T cell changes during pregnancy in multiple sclerosis. Libraries were prepared by immunoSEQ multiplex PCR; TCRdb keeps only in-frame clonotypes and omits some of them. The repertoire holds about 96,000 clones, 85% to 95% seen once, with about 2.6% in the top ten. The input for sequencing was peripheral blood, taken in the first trimester of pregnancy. The source of these receptors is a female donor with multiple sclerosis, enrolled in a pregnancy study. CDR3s leave out the opening cysteine and the closing phenylalanine or tryptophan. Fields, in order: V gene, CDR3 protein.

V: TRBV28; CDR3: ASSLRQISNQPQH
V: TRBV30; CDR3: AWNPGALNTEAF
V: TRBV25-1; CDR3: ASSDLRASSYNEQF
V: TRBV19; CDR3: ASSTGTRKYEQY
V: TRBV6-5; CDR3: ASTSDKNTEAF
V: TRBV10-3; CDR3: AISELSGRAGNEQF
V: TRBV6-6; CDR3: ASRGTTPIENIQY
V: TRBV29-1; CDR3: SVGRTGSSYEQY
V: TRBV9; CDR3: ASSGRGTVNTGELF
V: TRBV7-9; CDR3: ASSFAEDNYYGYT
V: TRBV7-2; CDR3: ASSNDREAGYT
V: TRBV5-1; CDR3: ASSLAGGEPHEQY
V: TRBV5-1; CDR3: ASSSDTGTLDYGYT
V: TRBV9; CDR3: ASSVEGGRASVDEQY
V: TRBV19; CDR3: ASSGSAGAGNQPQH
V: TRBV28; CDR3: ASRDIPSSYNEQF
V: TRBV29-1; CDR3: SVGTGVLYEQY
V: TRBV7-9; CDR3: ASSTRGKNTEAF
V: TRBV9; CDR3: ASSGTRQLGTDTQY
V: TRBV7-9; CDR3: ASSLAGAKETQY
V: TRBV2; CDR3: ASRVPGGRILEQY
V: TRBV7-8; CDR3: ASSFRSRGGNYGYT
V: TRBV7-2; CDR3: ASGLAFHMFPGTDTQY
V: TRBV29-1; CDR3: SVERQGVRTDTQY
V: TRBV9; CDR3: ASSFRQGSTEAF
V: TRBV2; CDR3: ASSRTGGWVDTQY
V: TRBV5-8; CDR3: ASSLGTGHQPQH
V: TRBV29-1; CDR3: SVDAARQGTLREQY
V: TRBV19; CDR3: ASSSRGGVDTQY
V: TRBV4-3; CDR3: ASSQGRGFRDTQY
V: TRBV2; CDR3: ASSLGLARSSDTQY
V: TRBV28; CDR3: ASSSLAQTITSTDTQY
V: TRBV5-4; CDR3: ASSLGSRLVYNEQF
V: TRBV19; CDR3: ASSIQGWTEAF
V: TRBV5-1; CDR3: ASRYSSGAGTKNIQY
V: TRBV10-3; CDR3: AISSSGTDGYT
V: TRBV7-8; CDR3: ASSSYGGAQGALDEQY
V: TRBV15; CDR3: ATSRSYLETQY
V: TRBV2; CDR3: ASSGLYADTQY